The rows below give T cell receptor beta chains drawn from one sample of a study of TIL therapy for anti-PD-1-resistant metastatic lung cancer. Here immunoSEQ multiplex PCR was the method, and the copy in TCRdb shows in-frame clones only, minus some. Of tens of thousands of clones in the sample, 80% to 90% were seen once. The sample was blood, taken at baseline. The receptors were gathered from a person aged 30 to 80 with non-small cell lung cancer. Each CDR3 is given with its conserved first and last residue. A D gene is named only where the DNA matches it firmly. The size of a clone is reported for some rows only, either as once, few or many, or as a class for expanded clones.

j_gene	d_gene	v_gene	abundance	CDR3nt	CDR3aa
TRBJ1-5	NA	TRBV6-6	NA	TGTGCCAGCAGTAAAGGGACCCTCCAAAGTCAGCCCCAGCATTTT	CASSKGTLQSQPQHF
TRBJ2-7	NA	TRBV5-1	NA	TGCGCCAGCAGCTTTTCAGCCTACGAGCAGTACTTC	CASSFSAYEQYF
TRBJ1-5	NA	TRBV30	few	TGTGCCTGGAGTTTCGGCGGTGATCAGCCCCAGCATTTT	CAWSFGGDQPQHF
TRBJ1-1	NA	TRBV5-1	once	TGCGCCAGCAGCTTGCAGGACACTGAAGCTTTCTTT	CASSLQDTEAFF
TRBJ1-2	NA	TRBV20-1	NA	TGCAGTGCTAGTCGGACCGGAGTCTATGGCTACACCTTC	CSASRTGVYGYTF
TRBJ2-7	NA	TRBV7-2	few	TGTGCCAGCAGCCTCACTCGACACGAGCAGTACTTC	CASSLTRHEQYF
TRBJ1-5	NA	TRBV5-6	few	TGTGCCAGCAGCTTGGGACAGGCAGTAGGTCAGCCCCAGCATTTT	CASSLGQAVGQPQHF
TRBJ2-6	TRBD2	TRBV5-1	NA	TGCGCCAGCAGCCCGGGCGGGACTAGCGGGGGTGCTGGGGCCAACGTCCTGACTTTC	CASSPGGTSGGAGANVLTF
TRBJ2-3	NA	TRBV9	NA	TGTGCCAGCAGCGTACAGGCAGGACTCAGCACAGATACGCAGTATTTT	CASSVQAGLSTDTQYF
TRBJ2-3	NA	TRBV7-3	NA	TGTGCCAGCAGGGACCAGCGGAGCACAGATACGCAGTATTTT	CASRDQRSTDTQYF
TRBJ2-1	NA	TRBV20-1	NA	TGCAGTGCTCAAAAGTTTCCTGAGCAGTTCTTC	CSAQKFPEQFF
TRBJ2-5	NA	TRBV5-1	NA	TGCGCCAGCAGCTCCGGACAAGAAGAGACCCAGTACTTC	CASSSGQEETQYF
TRBJ1-1	TRBD1	TRBV5-1	few	TGCGCCAGCAGCTCCGGCTATACAGGGGTAGGCACTGAAGCTTTCTTT	CASSSGYTGVGTEAFF
TRBJ1-1	NA	TRBV12-3/TRBV12-4	NA	TGTGCCAGCAGTTTAGGGGGGTTTGAAGCTTTCTTT	CASSLGGFEAFF
TRBJ2-3	NA	TRBV10-3	NA	TGTGCCATCAGTGAGCAGGGCACAGATACGCAGTATTTT	CAISEQGTDTQYF
TRBJ1-3	NA	TRBV6-6	NA	TGTGCCAGCAGTTACTCGGTCTCTGGAAACACCATATATTTT	CASSYSVSGNTIYF
TRBJ2-5	TRBD1	TRBV5-1	NA	TGCGCCAGCAGCTCGGGACAGGGGTACCAAGAGACCCAGTACTTC	CASSSGQGYQETQYF
TRBJ1-1	NA	TRBV4-1	NA	TGCGCCAGCAGCCCCCCGGAGAGGGTGAACACTGAAGCTTTCTTT	CASSPPERVNTEAFF
TRBJ2-7	TRBD1	TRBV19	NA	TGTGCCAGTAGTATCGCCGTCAGGGGGCTGGGAGAGCAGTACTTC	CASSIAVRGLGEQYF
TRBJ1-1	NA	TRBV11-3	few	TGTGCCAGCAGCTTTACAGGGAACACTGAAGCTTTCTTT	CASSFTGNTEAFF
TRBJ1-2	TRBD1	TRBV28	NA	TGTGCCAGCAGCCCATTCCGGGACAGGGGGAGCTATGGCTACACCTTC	CASSPFRDRGSYGYTF
TRBJ2-7	TRBD1	TRBV6-6	few	TGTGCCAGCAGTTCCCGGGACAGTTCCTACGAGCAGTACTTC	CASSSRDSSYEQYF
TRBJ2-7	TRBD1	TRBV10-3	NA	TGTGCCATCAGGCTGGGACAGGGAACCTACGAGCAGTACTTC	CAIRLGQGTYEQYF
TRBJ1-5	TRBD1	TRBV3-1/TRBV3-2	once	TGTGCCAGCAGCCGGGACAGGGTTCAGCCCCAGCATTTT	CASSRDRVQPQHF
TRBJ2-1	TRBD1	TRBV11-2	NA	TGTGCCAGCAGCTTAGGCGACAGGGGATATGAGCAGTTCTTC	CASSLGDRGYEQFF
TRBJ1-5	NA	TRBV12-3/TRBV12-4	NA	TGTGCCAGCAGTCCAGGGGGCAATCAGCCCCAGCATTTT	CASSPGGNQPQHF
TRBJ2-7	NA	TRBV28	NA	TGTGCCAGCATCTGGGGGTACGAGCAGTACTTC	CASIWGYEQYF
TRBJ1-5	TRBD1	TRBV6-1	NA	TGTGCCAGCAGTGAAGCAGGGGGCGCGGTCGGTCAGCCCCAGCATTTT	CASSEAGGAVGQPQHF
TRBJ2-4	NA	TRBV5-1	NA	TGCGCCAGCAGCTTGATGGGGGCTGACAAAAACATTCAGTACTTC	CASSLMGADKNIQYF
TRBJ2-1	TRBD2	TRBV3-1/TRBV3-2	NA	TGTGCCAGCAGCGGGGGACTAGCGGGAGCGGTTGAGCAGTTCTTC	CASSGGLAGAVEQFF
TRBJ2-2	NA	TRBV29-1	few	TGCAGCGTTACCGGGGATACCGGGGAGCTGTTTTTT	CSVTGDTGELFF
TRBJ1-6	NA	TRBV2	NA	TGTGCCAGCACTTATACAGGGCAGCGCTCACCCCTCCACTTT	CASTYTGQRSPLHF
TRBJ1-6	NA	TRBV19	NA	TGTGCCAGTAGTCAGGTGGATTCACCCCTCCACTTT	CASSQVDSPLHF
TRBJ2-7	TRBD2	TRBV11-2	NA	TGTGCCAGCAGCTTAGTAGCGGGAGCCCTCTCCTACGAGCAGTACTTC	CASSLVAGALSYEQYF
TRBJ2-7	NA	TRBV7-9	NA	TGTGCCAGCAGCCCGAGGGGTACAGGTGACTCCTACGAGCAGTACTTC	CASSPRGTGDSYEQYF
TRBJ2-5	TRBD2	TRBV4-1	once	TGCGCCAGCAGCCAAGACGGGGGGGCTGGTGGAGAGACCCAGTACTTC	CASSQDGGAGGETQYF
TRBJ1-2	NA	TRBV7-8	NA	TGTGCCAGCAGCCCAGACGCAGGGGTCGGCTATGGCTACACCTTC	CASSPDAGVGYGYTF
TRBJ2-2	NA	TRBV5-1	NA	TGCGCCAGCAGCCTGAGTGTAGCGGCAGCGAACACCGGGGAGCTGTTTTTT	CASSLSVAAANTGELFF
TRBJ2-3	TRBD2	TRBV6-4	NA	TGTGCCAGCAGTGCACTAGCGGGGGGCACAGATACGCAGTATTTT	CASSALAGGTDTQYF
TRBJ1-1	NA	TRBV30	NA	TGTGCCTGGAGTGACTCGGGGATCACTGAAGCTTTCTTT	CAWSDSGITEAFF
TRBJ2-2	TRBD2	TRBV6-5	once	TGTGCCAGCAGTTACGCGGGAGGAAACACCGGGGAGCTGTTTTTT	CASSYAGGNTGELFF
TRBJ1-5	NA	TRBV16	NA	TGTGCCAGCAGCCAATCGGGGGGGGCAGGTCAGCCCCAGCATTTT	CASSQSGGAGQPQHF
TRBJ1-1	NA	TRBV5-6	NA	TGTGCCAGCAGCTTACAGGGTGCCACTGAAGCTTTCTTT	CASSLQGATEAFF
TRBJ2-1	NA	TRBV6-5	NA	TGTGCCAGCAGTCGAGGGATTAACAATGAGCAGTTCTTC	CASSRGINNEQFF